A single sample gave rise to the 28 T cell receptor beta chains below, sequenced in a study of blood T cell repertoires in COVID-19. Profiled with immunoSEQ multiplex PCR; TCRdb holds only in-frame clones, not every one. The sample records fewer than 250,000 clones, about 91% being singletons. The sample comprised peripheral blood. These receptors all come from a man aged 25 to 40 with acute or convalescent COVID-19.

The J gene is TRBJ2-7, the V gene TRBV18; 11 bases map to TRBD1. From germline, CDR1 is KGHSH and CDR2 LQKENI. This CDR3 is built from 15 residues. V was pared by 3 bases and J by 4 bases, with 5 bases of the junction left unmatched. The CDR3 protein is CASSPAGQGGYEQYF. The DNA for the CDR3 is TGTGCCAGCTCACCGGCGGGACAGGGGGGATACGAGCAGTACTTC.

The rearrangement links TRBV6-5 to TRBJ2-2; 7 nucleotides agree with TRBD1. V shed 7 bases, J shed 4 bases, and the junction held 9 bases outside the gene matches. The germline V gene encodes CDR1 MNHEY and CDR2 SVGAGI. The CDR3 contains 15 residues. The CDR3 coding sequence is TGTGCCAGCACTTATCTGGACAGGCTCACCGGGGAGCTGTTTTTT. Amino acids: CASTYLDRLTGELFF.

This chain connects TRBV12-3 or TRBV12-4 to TRBJ1-1; 8 bases are shared with TRBD1. V dropped 4 bases and J dropped 5; count of bases not matched to a gene: 3. CDR3 length: 13 amino acids. CDR3 sequence: CASSSQGGTEAFF. DNA for the CDR3: TGTGCCAGCAGTTCACAGGGGGGTACTGAAGCTTTCTTT.

The chain carries TRBV7-8 and TRBJ1-1; 7 nucleotides align to TRBD1. V lost 6 bases to trimming and J lost 4 bases; unmatched junction nucleotides: 5. CDR1 is SGHVS, CDR2 FQNEAQ, per germline. The CDR3 loop spans 13 amino acids. For the CDR3, the DNA is TGTGCCAGCAGTTGGACAGGAGGCACTGAAGCTTTCTTT. This gives the protein CASSWTGGTEAFF.

J is TRBJ1-3 and V is TRBV18; 8 positions match TRBD1. Germline V gene data show CDR1 as KGHSH and CDR2 as LQKENI. CDR3 length equals 17 residues. V trimming: 3 bases; J trimming: 3 bases; junction bases outside the gene matches: 10. Here the CDR3 reads CASSPSDRVHSGNTIYF. CDR3 nucleotide sequence: TGTGCCAGCTCACCTTCGGACAGGGTTCATAGTGGAAACACCATATATTTT.

This clone has a single count. The rearrangement uses TRBV19 and TRBJ2-7; 8 bases are shared with TRBD1. This CDR3 spans 14 amino acids. Germline V CDR1 and CDR2: LNHDA, SQIVND (reference sequence). The V segment lost 3 bases and the J segment 3 bases; nucleotides outside the gene matches: 4. This CDR3 reads CASSIRGQGYEQYF. The CDR3 bases are TGTGCCAGTAGTATTCGTGGACAGGGCTACGAGCAGTACTTC.

The rearrangement uses TRBV11-2 and TRBJ2-6; 7 positions agree with TRBD2. The CDR3 loop spans 17 amino acids. Germline V CDR1 and CDR2: SGHAT, FQNNGV. Losses at the gene ends were 0 bases for V and 2 bases for J; bases not matched to a gene: 4. CDR3 region: CASSLDAGVAGANVLTF. The DNA for the CDR3 is TGTGCCAGCAGCTTAGATGCGGGAGTGGCTGGGGCCAACGTCCTGACTTTC.

The chain has TRBV28 and TRBJ1-5, with no clear D. Trimming cost V 2 bases and J 1 base, with 9 bases left between them. Germline V gene lookup returns CDR1 MDHEN and CDR2 SYDVKM. The CDR3 spans 15 residues. CDR3 coding DNA: TGTGCCAGCAGTTTAGACAACACAAGCAATCAGCCCCAGCATTTT. Its protein product is CASSLDNTSNQPQHF.

A single count supports this clone. The genes are TRBV5-1 and TRBJ1-1, with 9 nucleotides matching TRBD1. Losses at the gene ends were 2 bases for V and 4 bases for J; bases not matched to a gene: 3. This CDR3 has 14 amino acids. Germline-derived CDR1 and CDR2 are SGHRS and YFSETQ. CDR3 DNA sequence: TGCGCCAGCAGCTTTACAGGGGGCGTCACTGAAGCTTTCTTT. Its protein product is CASSFTGGVTEAFF. Complete variable domain (other parts from reference TRBV5-1 and TRBJ1-1): KAGVTQTPRYLIKTRGQQVTLSCSPISGHRSVSWYQQTPGQGLQFLFEYFSETQRNKGNFPGRFSGRQFSNSRSEMNVSTLELGDSALYLCASSFTGGVTEAFFGQGTRLTVV.

The CDR3 nucleotides are TGCGCCAGCAGCCAAACCGGGACAGGGGGGGACTATGGCTACACCTTC. Encoded protein: CASSQTGTGGDYGYTF. The chain links TRBV4-1 to TRBJ1-2; TRBD1 agrees at 11 bases. Germline assignment: CDR1 MGHRA and CDR2 YSYEKL. Losses at the gene ends were 2 bases for V and 3 bases for J; bases not matched to a gene: 5. CDR3 length: 16 residues.

The chain carries TRBV28 and TRBJ1-1, with D uncertain. The germline V and J ends were trimmed by 4 bases and 0 bases, with 12 bases remaining between them. Looked up from germline, CDR1 is MDHEN and CDR2 is SYDVKM. The CDR3 sequence is 15 residues long. The CDR3 protein is CASSSSWQLNTEAFF. In DNA form, the CDR3 reads TGTGCCAGCAGTTCCTCCTGGCAGTTGAACACTGAAGCTTTCTTT.

V gene TRBV2 combines with J gene TRBJ2-1; 13 nucleotides match TRBD2. V trimming: 9 bases; J trimming: 13 bases; junction bases outside the gene matches: 6. CDR1 and CDR2 (germline): SNHLY, FYNNEI. The CDR3 runs 12 residues. The CDR3 sequence is CARRLAGGHQFF. The DNA for the CDR3 is TGTGCCAGGAGACTAGCGGGGGGCCACCAGTTCTTC. The entire variable domain, with the rest obtained from reference TRBV2 and TRBJ2-1, is as follows: EPEVTQTPSHQVTQMGQEVILRCVPISNHLYFYWYRQILGQKVEFLVSFYNNEISEKSEIFDDQFSVERPDGSNFTLKIRSTKLEDSAMYFCARRLAGGHQFFGPGTRLTVL.

The J gene is TRBJ2-7, the V gene TRBV28; 7 nucleotides agree with TRBD2. The CDR3 totals 15 residues. J gave up 2 bases and V 3 bases, and 7 bases lay outside the gene matches. CDR1 and CDR2 (germline): MDHEN, SYDVKM. The CDR3, as DNA: TGTGCCAGCAGTTTTCGGGGGGAAAAGGCCTACGAGCAGTACTTC. Translation gives CASSFRGEKAYEQYF.

The DNA of the CDR3 is TGTGCTAGTGGTCTAAACAGCGGGGATAATGAGCAGTTCTTC. Amino acid sequence: CASGLNSGDNEQFF. This chain uses TRBV12-5 with TRBJ2-1; 7 bases line up with TRBD2. The CDR3 length is 14 residues. The ends lost 5 bases at V and 7 bases at J; junction bases unmatched: 8. Germline CDR1 reads LGHNT; CDR2 reads FRNRAP.

This clone appeared a single time. The chain combines TRBV24-1 with TRBJ2-1; 9 nucleotides agree with TRBD2. The CDR3 covers 16 residues. After removal of 3 bases from V and 3 bases from J, the junction contained 5 bases not matched to a gene. Germline CDR1 and CDR2: KGHDR and SFDVKD. The CDR3 is CATSDDSGSVYNEQFF. CDR3 coding DNA: TGTGCCACCAGTGATGATAGCGGGAGCGTCTACAATGAGCAGTTCTTC.

This clone was observed once. The chain couples TRBV7-2 to TRBJ2-1; TRBD2 matches at 11 bases. Per the germline V gene, CDR1 is SGHTA and CDR2 is FQGNSA. This CDR3 spans 15 amino acids. Unmatched junction bases numbered 7, after V lost 2 bases and J lost 10 bases. The CDR3 DNA reads as TGTGCCAGCAGCTTATTCGGGACTAGCGGCCTAGAGCAGTTCTTC. Translation gives CASSLFGTSGLEQFF. Together with reference TRBV7-2 and TRBJ2-1, the CDR3 gives the full variable domain: GAGVSQSPSNKVTEKGKDVELRCDPISGHTALYWYRQSLGQGLEFLIYFQGNSAPDKSGLPSDRFSAERTGGSVSTLTIQRTQQEDSAVYLCASSLFGTSGLEQFFGPGTRLTVL.

V is TRBV5-4 and J is TRBJ1-1, with 7 bases lining up with TRBD1. The CDR3 loop spans 14 amino acids. Germline loops: CDR1 SGHNT, CDR2 YYREEE (reference sequence). The V segment lost 8 bases and the J segment 4 bases; nucleotides outside the gene matches: 11. DNA for the CDR3: TGTGCCAGTCCTGACCTGGGACAGATCACTGAAGCTTTCTTT. The encoded protein is CASPDLGQITEAFF.

The chain has TRBV30 and TRBJ1-5, with D possibly matching TRBD1 (6 bases). The germline V gene has CDR1 GTSNPN and CDR2 SVGIG (reference sequence). The CDR3 runs to 13 residues. V lost 2 bases and J 6 bases, leaving 11 bases between the germline ends. As DNA, the CDR3 is TGTGCCTGGAGTTACCAGGGGAGTCAGCCCCAGCATTTT. The encoded protein is CAWSYQGSQPQHF.

The rearrangement links TRBV30 to TRBJ2-1, with D possibly matching TRBD2 (5 bases). The CDR3 runs to 13 residues. From germline, CDR1 is GTSNPN and CDR2 SVGIG (reference sequence). V lost 2 bases and J lost 7, with 12 bases in between. The chain's CDR3 is CAWSTLEGNEQFF. DNA for the CDR3: TGTGCCTGGAGTACCCTCGAGGGTAATGAGCAGTTCTTC.

V usage is TRBV30 and J usage is TRBJ2-5; no reliable D call. The germline CDR1 and CDR2 sequences are GTSNPN and SVGIG (reference sequence). The CDR3 totals 15 residues. Trimming took off 3 bases at V and 0 bases at J, with 14 bases between the two ends. This CDR3 reads CAWRVQLGHQETQYF. The CDR3 DNA is TGTGCCTGGAGGGTACAGTTAGGTCACCAAGAGACCCAGTACTTC.

The chain combines TRBV7-9 with TRBJ2-5, with 7 positions matching TRBD2. CDR3 length equals 17 residues. V lost 0 bases and J lost 4; bases outside the gene matches: 11. Per the germline V gene, CDR1 is SEHNR and CDR2 is FQNEAQ (reference sequence). The chain's CDR3 is CASSLAFTSEKLETQYF. The CDR3 DNA reads TGTGCCAGCAGCTTAGCATTCACTAGCGAGAAATTAGAGACCCAGTACTTC.

This clone appeared a single time. The chain joins TRBV7-9 to TRBJ2-2; weak D call: TRBD2 (6 bases). The CDR3 runs to 18 residues. V was shortened by 4 bases and J by 0 bases, with 18 bases between the two germline ends. Looked up from germline, CDR1 is SEHNR and CDR2 is FQNEAQ (reference sequence). CDR3 sequence (DNA): TGTGCCAGCAGCTGGCCCTACTTGGGACTGTCGAACACCGGGGAGCTGTTTTTT. Amino acids: CASSWPYLGLSNTGELFF.

This clone was found once. The V and J genes are TRBV30 and TRBJ2-2, with unresolved D. CDR1 is GTSNPN and CDR2 is SVGIG in the germline V gene (reference sequence). Trimming cost V 2 bases and J 7 bases, with 14 bases left between them. The CDR3 runs to 14 residues. The CDR3 is CAWSTRKLYGELFF. CDR3 DNA sequence: TGTGCCTGGAGTACAAGAAAGTTATACGGGGAGCTGTTTTTT.

V gene TRBV5-4 combines with J gene TRBJ2-1, with 10 bases that match TRBD2. The CDR3 totals 16 residues. Germline values: CDR1 SGHNT, CDR2 YYREEE (reference sequence). V shed 4 bases, J shed 3 bases, and the junction held 7 bases outside the gene matches. The CDR3 nucleotides read TGTGCCAGCAGCAGCGCAGCGGGAGGGCACTACAATGAGCAGTTCTTC. This gives the protein CASSSAAGGHYNEQFF.

This sequence joins TRBV29-1 and TRBJ2-3; TRBD2 might be the D (5 bases). This CDR3 is 17 amino acids long. V dropped 7 bases and J dropped 2 bases, with 25 bases sitting between them. Germline V gene sequence: CDR1 SQVTM, CDR2 ANQGSEA. In DNA form, the CDR3 reads TGCAGCGCAAAACGGGGTTTAAGGAGAGTAATCACAGATACGCAGTATTTT. Translation: CSAKRGLRRVITDTQYF.

This clone is labeled medium-sized. The rearrangement joins TRBV6-4 to TRBJ2-3; a weak D match, TRBD1 (5 bases). The CDR3 has 14 residues. Germline V gene data show CDR1 as MRHNA and CDR2 as SNTAGT. Trimming cost V 0 bases and J 2 bases, with 6 bases left between them. CDR3 DNA: TGTGCCAGCAGTGACTCAGGGGCCACAGATACGCAGTATTTT. This encodes CASSDSGATDTQYF.

The chain employs TRBV5-1 and TRBJ2-3; TRBD2 agrees at 8 bases. The CDR3 totals 14 residues. Trimming at V came to 2 bases and at J to 4 bases, leaving 3 bases not matched to a gene. Germline V gives CDR1 SGHRS, CDR2 YFSETQ. The CDR3 is CASSFSGTSDTQYF. The CDR3 DNA reads TGCGCCAGCAGCTTTAGCGGGACGTCAGATACGCAGTATTTT.

The chain couples TRBV4-1 to TRBJ2-1, with TRBD1 matching over 7 bases. The germline V gene has CDR1 MGHRA and CDR2 YSYEKL. The CDR3 contains 16 residues. Germline trimming cut 2 bases from V and 2 bases from J; bases unmatched to any gene: 6. This chain's CDR3 is CASSQPQGQTYNEQFF. The CDR3 DNA reads TGCGCCAGCAGCCAACCACAGGGACAGACCTACAATGAGCAGTTCTTC.